This TCR beta chain comes out of a study of T cell changes during pregnancy in multiple sclerosis. This CDR3 has 15 amino acids. V was pared by 2 bases and J by 6 bases, with 14 bases between. Germline V gene data show CDR1 as SGHRS and CDR2 as YFSETQ. TCRdb keeps only in-frame clones here, not all; method: immunoSEQ multiplex PCR. The data show over 60,000 clones, 91% seen once. This chain joins TRBV5-1 and TRBJ1-4; weak D call: TRBD1 (6 bases). Sequences were derived from peripheral blood, sampled in the third trimester of pregnancy. The TCR was taken from a female donor in good health, enrolled as a control in a pregnancy study. CDR3 region: CASSLGGPYYEKLFF. CDR3 coding DNA: TGCGCCAGCAGCTTAGGGGGACCCTATTATGAAAAACTGTTTTTT.